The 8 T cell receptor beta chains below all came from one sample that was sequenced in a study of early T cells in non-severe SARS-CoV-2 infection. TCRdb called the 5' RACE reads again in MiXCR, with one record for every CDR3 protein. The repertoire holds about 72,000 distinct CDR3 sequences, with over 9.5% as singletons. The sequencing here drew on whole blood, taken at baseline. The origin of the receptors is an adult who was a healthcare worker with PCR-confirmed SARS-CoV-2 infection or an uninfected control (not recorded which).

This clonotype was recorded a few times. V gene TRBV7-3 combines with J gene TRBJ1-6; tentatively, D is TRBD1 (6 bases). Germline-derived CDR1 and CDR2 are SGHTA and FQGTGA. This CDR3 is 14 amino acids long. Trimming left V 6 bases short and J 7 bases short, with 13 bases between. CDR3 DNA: TGTGCCAGCAGTACAGGGACTGCGAATTCACCCCTCCACTTT. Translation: CASSTGTANSPLHF.

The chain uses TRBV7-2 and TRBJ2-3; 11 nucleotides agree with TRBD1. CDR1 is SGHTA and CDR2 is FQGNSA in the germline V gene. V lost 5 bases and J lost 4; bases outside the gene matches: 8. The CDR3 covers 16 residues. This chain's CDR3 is CASSQGVGQGADTQYF. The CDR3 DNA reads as TGTGCCAGCAGCCAGGGGGTGGGACAGGGGGCAGATACGCAGTATTTT.

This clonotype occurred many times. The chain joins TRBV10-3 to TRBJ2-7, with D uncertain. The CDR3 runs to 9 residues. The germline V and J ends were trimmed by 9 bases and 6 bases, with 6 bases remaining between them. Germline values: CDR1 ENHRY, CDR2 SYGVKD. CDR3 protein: CAITGEQYF. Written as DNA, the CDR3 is TGTGCCATAACGGGCGAGCAGTACTTC.

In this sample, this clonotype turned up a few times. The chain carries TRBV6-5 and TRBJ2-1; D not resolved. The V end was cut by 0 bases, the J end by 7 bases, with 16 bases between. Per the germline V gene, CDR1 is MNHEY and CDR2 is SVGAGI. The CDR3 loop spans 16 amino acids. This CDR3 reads CASSYSVGTVRNEQFF. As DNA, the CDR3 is TGTGCCAGCAGTTACTCCGTGGGCACCGTAAGGAATGAGCAGTTCTTC.

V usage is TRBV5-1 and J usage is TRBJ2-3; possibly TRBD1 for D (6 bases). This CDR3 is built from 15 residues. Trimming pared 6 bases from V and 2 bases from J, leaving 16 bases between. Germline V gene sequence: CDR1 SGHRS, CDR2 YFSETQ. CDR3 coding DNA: TGCGCCAGCAACGGTGACAGGCCTATCACAGATACGCAGTATTTT. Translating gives CASNGDRPITDTQYF.

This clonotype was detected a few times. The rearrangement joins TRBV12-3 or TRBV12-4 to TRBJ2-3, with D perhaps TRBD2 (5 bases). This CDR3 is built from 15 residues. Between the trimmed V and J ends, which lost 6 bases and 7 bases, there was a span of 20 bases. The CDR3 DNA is TGTGCCAGCAGCACCTGGACTGGTTCTCGGAATACGCAGTATTTT. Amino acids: CASSTWTGSRNTQYF.

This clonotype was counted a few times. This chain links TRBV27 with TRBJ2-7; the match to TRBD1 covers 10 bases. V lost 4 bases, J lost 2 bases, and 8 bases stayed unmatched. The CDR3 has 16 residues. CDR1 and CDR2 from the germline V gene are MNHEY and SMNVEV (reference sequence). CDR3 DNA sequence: TGTGCCAGCAGTTCTGAAGTGGGACAGGGGCCCTACGAGCAGTACTTC. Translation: CASSSEVGQGPYEQYF.

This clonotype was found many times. CDR3 coding DNA: TGTGCCAGCAGCTTCACGGGAGGAGATACGCAGTATTTT. This codes for CASSFTGGDTQYF. V gene TRBV7-3 combines with J gene TRBJ2-3; 7 bases map to TRBD2. Looked up from germline, CDR1 is SGHTA and CDR2 is FQGTGA. This CDR3 has 13 residues. V gave up 3 bases and J gave up 5 bases; unmatched junction bases: 2. Filled out from reference TRBV7-3 and TRBJ2-3, the complete variable domain reads GAGVSQTPSNKVTEKGKYVELRCDPISGHTALYWYRQSLGQGPEFLIYFQGTGAADDSGLPNDRFFAVRPEGSVSTLKIQRTERGDSAVYLCASSFTGGDTQYFGPGTRLTVL.